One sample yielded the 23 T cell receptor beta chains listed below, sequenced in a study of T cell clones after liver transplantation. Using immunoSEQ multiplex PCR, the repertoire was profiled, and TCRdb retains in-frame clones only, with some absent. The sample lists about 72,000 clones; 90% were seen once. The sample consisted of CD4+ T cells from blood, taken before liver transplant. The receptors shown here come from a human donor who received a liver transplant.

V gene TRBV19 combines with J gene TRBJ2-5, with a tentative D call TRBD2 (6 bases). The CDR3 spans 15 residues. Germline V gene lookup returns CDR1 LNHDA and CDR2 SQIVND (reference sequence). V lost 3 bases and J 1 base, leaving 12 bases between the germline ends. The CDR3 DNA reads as TGTGCCAGTAGTATCTTTGGGGGGTCCCAAGAGACCCAGTACTTC. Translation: CASSIFGGSQETQYF.

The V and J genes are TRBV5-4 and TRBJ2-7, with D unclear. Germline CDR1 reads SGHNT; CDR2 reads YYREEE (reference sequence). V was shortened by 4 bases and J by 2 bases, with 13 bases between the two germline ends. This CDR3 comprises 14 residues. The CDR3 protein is CASSPRTRPYEQYF. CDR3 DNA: TGTGCCAGCAGCCCAAGGACGCGCCCCTACGAGCAGTACTTC.

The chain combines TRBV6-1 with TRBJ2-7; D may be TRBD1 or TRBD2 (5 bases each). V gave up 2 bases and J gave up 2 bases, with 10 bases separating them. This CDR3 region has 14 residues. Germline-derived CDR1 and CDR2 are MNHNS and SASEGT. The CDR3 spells CASSELGRTYEQYF. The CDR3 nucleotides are TGTGCCAGCAGTGAATTGGGACGGACCTACGAGCAGTACTTC.

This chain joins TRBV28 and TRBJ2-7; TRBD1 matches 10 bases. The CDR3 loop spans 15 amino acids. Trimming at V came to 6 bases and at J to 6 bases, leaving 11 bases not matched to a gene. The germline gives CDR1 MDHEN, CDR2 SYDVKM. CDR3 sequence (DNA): TGTGCCAGCAGACCCTCCGGGACAGGGGTCGTCGAGCAGTACTTC. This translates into CASRPSGTGVVEQYF. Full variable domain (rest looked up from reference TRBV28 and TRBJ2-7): DVKVTQSSRYLVKRTGEKVFLECVQDMDHENMFWYRQDPGLGLRLIYFSYDVKMKEKGDIPEGYSVSREKKERFSLILESASTNQTSMYLCASRPSGTGVVEQYFGPGTRLTVT.

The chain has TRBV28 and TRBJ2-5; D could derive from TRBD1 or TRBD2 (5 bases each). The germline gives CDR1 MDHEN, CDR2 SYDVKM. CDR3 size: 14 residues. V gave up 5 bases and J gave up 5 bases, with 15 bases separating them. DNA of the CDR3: TGTGCCAGCAGTCCCGCGGGCAAGGGGGAGACCCAGTACTTC. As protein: CASSPAGKGETQYF.

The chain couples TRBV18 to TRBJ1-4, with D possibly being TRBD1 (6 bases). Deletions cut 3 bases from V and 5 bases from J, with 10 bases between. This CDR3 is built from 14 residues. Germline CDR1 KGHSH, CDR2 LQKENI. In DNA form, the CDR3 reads TGTGCCAGCTCACCCGGGACACCCAATGAAAAACTGTTTTTT. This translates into CASSPGTPNEKLFF.

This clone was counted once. The CDR3 DNA reads as TGTGCCTGGGGAACAGGGATAACCTACGAGCAGTACTTC. Protein sequence: CAWGTGITYEQYF. The chain joins TRBV30 to TRBJ2-7; weak D call: TRBD1 (6 bases). The V and J ends lost 5 bases and 2 bases respectively, with 13 bases between them. This CDR3 has 13 amino acids. Germline V gene data show CDR1 as GTSNPN and CDR2 as SVGIG (reference sequence).

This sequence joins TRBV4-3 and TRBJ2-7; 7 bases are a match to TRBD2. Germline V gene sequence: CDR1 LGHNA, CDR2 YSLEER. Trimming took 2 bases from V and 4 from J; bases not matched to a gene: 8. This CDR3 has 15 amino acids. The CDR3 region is CASSQYQGGSYEQYF. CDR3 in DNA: TGCGCCAGCAGCCAATATCAGGGAGGGTCGTACGAGCAGTACTTC.

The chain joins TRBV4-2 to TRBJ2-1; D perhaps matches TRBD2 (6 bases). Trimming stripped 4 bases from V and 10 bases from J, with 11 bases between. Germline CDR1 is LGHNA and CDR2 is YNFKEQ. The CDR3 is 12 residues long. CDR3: CASSLWRGEQFF. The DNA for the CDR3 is TGTGCCAGCAGCCTCTGGAGGGGCGAGCAGTTCTTC.

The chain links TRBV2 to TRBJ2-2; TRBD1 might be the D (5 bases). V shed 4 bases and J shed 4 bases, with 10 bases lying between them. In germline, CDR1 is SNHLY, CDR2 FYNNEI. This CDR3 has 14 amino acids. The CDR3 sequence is CASSARQSTGELFF. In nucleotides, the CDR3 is TGTGCCAGCAGTGCAAGACAGAGCACCGGGGAGCTGTTTTTT. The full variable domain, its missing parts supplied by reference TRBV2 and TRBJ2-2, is EPEVTQTPSHQVTQMGQEVILRCVPISNHLYFYWYRQILGQKVEFLVSFYNNEISEKSEIFDDQFSVERPDGSNFTLKIRSTKLEDSAMYFCASSARQSTGELFFGEGSRLTVL.

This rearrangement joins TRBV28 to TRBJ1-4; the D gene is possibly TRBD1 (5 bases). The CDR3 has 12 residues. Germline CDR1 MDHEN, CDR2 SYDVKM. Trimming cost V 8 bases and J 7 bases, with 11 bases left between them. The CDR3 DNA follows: TGTGCCAGCGCGCCGGGGGTTGAAAAACTGTTTTTT. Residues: CASAPGVEKLFF.

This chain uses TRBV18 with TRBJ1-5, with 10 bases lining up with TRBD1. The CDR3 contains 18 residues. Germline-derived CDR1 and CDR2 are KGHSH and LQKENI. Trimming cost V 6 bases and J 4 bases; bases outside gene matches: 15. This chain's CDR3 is CASSRGPRQGAVNQPQHF. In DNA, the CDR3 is TGTGCCAGCTCCAGAGGTCCCCGACAGGGGGCGGTTAATCAGCCCCAGCATTTT.

CDR3 loop: CASSAGQHGYTF. The CDR3 nucleotides read TGTGCCAGCAGCGCGGGACAACATGGCTACACCTTC. V and J are TRBV7-9 and TRBJ1-2; weak D call: TRBD1 (6 bases). This CDR3 has 12 amino acids. V was trimmed by 5 bases and J by 6 bases, leaving 10 bases between them. Germline V CDR1 and CDR2: SEHNR, FQNEAQ (reference sequence).

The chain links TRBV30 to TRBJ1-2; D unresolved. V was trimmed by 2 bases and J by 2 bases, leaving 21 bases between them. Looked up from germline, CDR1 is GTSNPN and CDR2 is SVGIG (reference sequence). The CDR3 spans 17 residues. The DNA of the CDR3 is TGTGCCTGGAGTTGGTATCCTTTGGGCAGATCAAACTATGGCTACACCTTC. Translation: CAWSWYPLGRSNYGYTF.

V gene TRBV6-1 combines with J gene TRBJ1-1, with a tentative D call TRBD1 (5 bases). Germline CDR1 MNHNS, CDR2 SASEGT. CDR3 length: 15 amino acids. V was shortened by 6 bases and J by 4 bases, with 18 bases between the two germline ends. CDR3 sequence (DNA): TGTGCCAGCAGGGCTGGCGGGGCCGTGAGCACTGAAGCTTTCTTT. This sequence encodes CASRAGGAVSTEAFF.

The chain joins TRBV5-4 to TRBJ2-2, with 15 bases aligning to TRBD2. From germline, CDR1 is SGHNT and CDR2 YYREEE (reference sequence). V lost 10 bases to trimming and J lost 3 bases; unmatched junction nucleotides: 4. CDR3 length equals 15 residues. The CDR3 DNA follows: TGTGCCGGGGGACTAGCGGGAGGACACACCGGGGAGCTGTTTTTT. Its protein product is CAGGLAGGHTGELFF.

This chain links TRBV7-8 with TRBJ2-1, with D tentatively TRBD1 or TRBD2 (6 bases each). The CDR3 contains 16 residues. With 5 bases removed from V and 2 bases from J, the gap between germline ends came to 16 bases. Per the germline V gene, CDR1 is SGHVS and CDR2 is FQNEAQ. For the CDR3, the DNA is TGTGCCAGCAGCGCGGGACACAGCTCCCCCTACAATGAGCAGTTCTTC. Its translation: CASSAGHSSPYNEQFF.

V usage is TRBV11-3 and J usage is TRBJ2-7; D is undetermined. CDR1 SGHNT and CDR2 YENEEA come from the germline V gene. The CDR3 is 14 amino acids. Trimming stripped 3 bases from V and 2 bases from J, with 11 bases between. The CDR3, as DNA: TGTGCCAGCAGCTTTTACTCAGGAGCCTACGAGCAGTACTTC. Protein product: CASSFYSGAYEQYF.

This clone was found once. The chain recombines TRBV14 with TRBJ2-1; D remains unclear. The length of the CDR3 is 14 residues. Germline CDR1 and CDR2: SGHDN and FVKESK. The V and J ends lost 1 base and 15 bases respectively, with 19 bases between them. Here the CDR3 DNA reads TGTGCCAGCAGCCAAGGGGCCCTACCGGGCCCTAGGTTCTTC. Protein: CASSQGALPGPRFF. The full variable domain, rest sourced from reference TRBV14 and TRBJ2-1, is EAGVTQFPSHSVIEKGQTVTLRCDPISGHDNLYWYRRVMGKEIKFLLHFVKESKQDESGMPNNRFLAERTGGTYSTLKVQPAELEDSGVYFCASSQGALPGPRFFGPGTRLTVL.

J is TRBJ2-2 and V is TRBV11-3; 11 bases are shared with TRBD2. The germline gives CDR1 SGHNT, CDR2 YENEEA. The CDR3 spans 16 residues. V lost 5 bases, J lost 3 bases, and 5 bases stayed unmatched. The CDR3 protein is CASSTGLAAYTGELFF. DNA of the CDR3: TGTGCCAGCAGCACGGGACTAGCGGCCTACACCGGGGAGCTGTTTTTT.

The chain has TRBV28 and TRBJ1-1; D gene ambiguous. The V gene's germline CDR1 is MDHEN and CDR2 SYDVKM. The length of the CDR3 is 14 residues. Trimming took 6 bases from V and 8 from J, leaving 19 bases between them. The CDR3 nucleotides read TGTGCCAGCAGACCAATACAGAATATGCTAGAAGCTTTCTTT. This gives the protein CASRPIQNMLEAFF.

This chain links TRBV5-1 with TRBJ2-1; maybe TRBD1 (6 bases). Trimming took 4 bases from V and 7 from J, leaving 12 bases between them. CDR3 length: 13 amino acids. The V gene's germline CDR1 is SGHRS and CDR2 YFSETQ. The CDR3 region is CASSLTGSNEQFF. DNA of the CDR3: TGCGCCAGCAGCCTGACAGGCTCAAATGAGCAGTTCTTC. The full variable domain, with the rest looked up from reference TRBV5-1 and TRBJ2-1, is KAGVTQTPRYLIKTRGQQVTLSCSPISGHRSVSWYQQTPGQGLQFLFEYFSETQRNKGNFPGRFSGRQFSNSRSEMNVSTLELGDSALYLCASSLTGSNEQFFGPGTRLTVL.

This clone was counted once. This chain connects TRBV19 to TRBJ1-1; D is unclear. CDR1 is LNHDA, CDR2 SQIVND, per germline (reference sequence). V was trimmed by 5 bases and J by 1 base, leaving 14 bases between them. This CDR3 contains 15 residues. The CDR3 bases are TGTGCCAGTAGTCCGCTGACGGGCAGGAACACTGAAGCTTTCTTT. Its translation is CASSPLTGRNTEAFF.